A selection of T cell receptor beta chains follows, all from one sample in a study of blood T cell repertoires in COVID-19. The repertoire was sequenced with immunoSEQ multiplex PCR; TCRdb's copy has only in-frame clones and lacks some. The sample includes some 140,000 clones, 70% to 85% seen only once; the top ten take approximately 2.9%. The sequenced sample was peripheral blood. The receptors stem from a woman of 80 years or more with acute or convalescent COVID-19. The CDR3 runs from the conserved cysteine through the conserved F or W. Fields, in order: clone size, V gene, J gene, D gene, CDR3 protein, CDR3 DNA. A D gene is named only where the DNA matches it firmly. A clone size is listed for some rows: how often the clone was seen (once, few, many), or a class if it is expanded.

>NA|TRBV5-1|TRBJ1-6|NA
CASSPRRDGANSPLHF
TGCGCCAGCAGCCCCCGGCGGGACGGGGCTAATTCACCCCTCCACTTT
>NA|TRBV9|TRBJ1-4|TRBD1
CASSVYPGQGEKLFF
TGTGCCAGCAGCGTATATCCGGGACAGGGTGAAAAACTGTTTTTT
>NA|TRBV5-8|TRBJ2-3|NA
CASRSYFREGGTDTQYF
TGTGCCAGCAGGTCATACTTCCGGGAAGGCGGGACAGATACGCAGTATTTT
>NA|TRBV5-1|TRBJ2-1|TRBD2
CASSSGLAGGLSYNEQFF
TGCGCCAGCAGCTCTGGACTAGCGGGGGGGCTCTCCTACAATGAGCAGTTCTTC
>NA|TRBV19|TRBJ1-2|TRBD1
CASRDRGRQDYGYTF
TGTGCCAGCCGGGACAGGGGGCGGCAGGACTATGGCTACACCTTC
>few|TRBV7-8|TRBJ1-4|NA
CASSFNHPATNEKLFF
TGTGCCAGCAGCTTCAATCACCCAGCAACTAATGAAAAACTGTTTTTT
>once|TRBV7-3|TRBJ2-7|NA
CASSLRAIGGTSYEQYF
TGTGCCAGCAGCTTAAGGGCGATAGGTGGGACTTCCTACGAGCAGTACTTC
>NA|TRBV30|TRBJ1-6|NA
CAWRVDNSPLHF
TGTGCCTGGAGAGTAGATAATTCACCCCTCCACTTT
>NA|TRBV9|TRBJ2-3|TRBD2
CASSRRRGGTDTQYF
TGTGCCAGCTCTAGAAGGCGGGGGGGCACAGATACGCAGTATTTT
>NA|TRBV5-4|TRBJ2-2|TRBD1
CASSAGQGFTGELFF
TGTGCCAGCAGCGCGGGACAGGGGTTCACCGGGGAGCTGTTTTTT
>once|TRBV18|TRBJ1-2|TRBD1
CASSLTGGETYGYTF
TGTGCCAGCTCACTAACAGGGGGCGAGACCTATGGCTACACCTTC
>NA|TRBV7-2|TRBJ2-5|NA
CASSPGGARRETQYF
TGTGCCAGCAGCCCTGGGGGGGCGAGGCGGGAGACCCAGTACTTC
>NA|TRBV6-5|TRBJ1-3|TRBD1
CASSLGGFSGNTIYF
TGTGCCAGCAGCCTAGGGGGCTTCTCTGGAAACACCATATATTTT
>NA|TRBV7-3|TRBJ1-1|NA
CASSLLGVSTEAFF
TGTGCCAGCAGCTTATTAGGGGTTAGCACTGAAGCTTTCTTT
>NA|TRBV10-3|TRBJ1-1|TRBD1
CAISKDPDRRAFF
TGTGCCATCAGCAAAGACCCGGACAGGCGGGCTTTCTTT
>few|TRBV4-2|TRBJ1-5|NA
CASSQERLRRYSNQPQHF
TGTGCCAGCAGCCAGGAGAGGTTAAGACGATATAGCAATCAGCCCCAGCATTTT
>NA|TRBV6-5|TRBJ1-2|TRBD1
CASRRQGAVYGYTF
TGTGCCAGCAGGCGACAGGGGGCGGTCTATGGCTACACCTTC
>NA|TRBV18|TRBJ1-4|NA
CASSPPSGALQEKLFF
TGTGCCAGCTCACCACCCTCAGGGGCTCTTCAAGAAAAACTGTTTTTT
>NA|TRBV12-3/TRBV12-4|TRBJ1-2|NA
CASSFSRGDGYTF
TGTGCCAGCAGTTTCAGCAGGGGCGATGGCTACACCTTC
>NA|TRBV11-2|TRBJ2-7|TRBD1
CASSSLRDRGYEQYF
TGTGCCAGCAGCTCCCTTCGGGACAGGGGCTACGAGCAGTACTTC
>NA|TRBV2|TRBJ1-6|TRBD1
CASSGTGGNSPLHF
TGTGCCAGCAGTGGGACAGGGGGCAATTCACCCCTCCACTTT
>NA|TRBV5-4|TRBJ1-1|TRBD1
CASSPDRGRDTEAFF
TGTGCCAGCAGCCCGGACAGGGGGCGCGACACTGAAGCTTTCTTT
>NA|TRBV18|TRBJ2-7|NA
CASSPPQGSPYEQYF
TGTGCCAGCTCACCACCCCAGGGGAGTCCCTACGAGCAGTACTTC
>few|TRBV18|TRBJ1-5|NA
CASSPGQYSNQPQHF
TGTGCCAGCTCACCTGGACAGTATAGCAATCAGCCCCAGCATTTT
>few|TRBV19|TRBJ1-4|NA
CASRQQDVVDEKLFF
TGTGCCAGCCGACAGCAGGATGTGGTGGACGAAAAACTGTTTTTT
>once|TRBV4-2|TRBJ1-4|NA
CASSPEEGSKLFF
TGTGCCAGCAGCCCGGAGGAAGGCTCAAAACTGTTTTTT
>NA|TRBV6-5|TRBJ1-1|NA
CATTQGHATEAFF
TGTGCCACAACACAGGGCCATGCGACTGAAGCTTTCTTT
>NA|TRBV2|TRBJ1-2|TRBD1
CASSLTGGETAGYTF
TGTGCCAGCAGTCTCACAGGGGGCGAAACTGCTGGCTACACCTTC
>NA|TRBV2|TRBJ2-7|NA
CASSRQDLGYEQYF
TGTGCCAGCAGCCGACAGGACCTAGGGTACGAGCAGTACTTC
>NA|TRBV19|TRBJ1-2|NA
CASSMSTDYGYTF
TGTGCCAGTAGTATGTCGACAGACTATGGCTACACCTTC
>NA|TRBV3-1/TRBV3-2|TRBJ2-3|NA
CASSQPLNGGDTQYF
TGTGCCAGCAGCCAACCCTTGAACGGCGGGGATACGCAGTATTTT
>NA|TRBV2|TRBJ1-2|TRBD1
CVTGGNPNYGYTF
TGTGTAACAGGGGGCAATCCCAACTATGGCTACACCTTC
>NA|TRBV7-3|TRBJ1-2|NA
CASRQSNYGYTF
TGTGCCAGCAGACAATCTAACTATGGCTACACCTTC
>NA|TRBV7-9|TRBJ1-1|TRBD1
CASSLGAGGIGTEAFF
TGTGCCAGCAGCTTAGGCGCAGGGGGGATTGGCACTGAAGCTTTCTTT
>NA|TRBV18|TRBJ2-3|NA
CASSPGTGAGDTQYF
TGTGCCAGCTCCCCAGGGACCGGCGCGGGGGATACGCAGTATTTT
>NA|TRBV6-2/TRBV6-3|TRBJ2-5|NA
CASSYLRVVETQYF
TGTGCCAGCAGTTACCTTCGGGTGGTAGAGACCCAGTACTTC
>NA|TRBV7-9|TRBJ2-3|TRBD2
CASSQERGGYYTQYF
TGTGCCAGCAGCCAAGAGCGGGGGGGCTATTATACGCAGTATTTT
>NA|TRBV6-5|TRBJ2-1|TRBD2
CASSYSASGGNEQFF
TGTGCCAGCAGTTACTCGGCTAGCGGGGGGAATGAGCAGTTCTTC
>NA|TRBV9|TRBJ2-7|NA
CASSVGGASANGYEQYF
TGTGCCAGCAGCGTTGGGGGGGCCTCGGCAAACGGGTACGAGCAGTACTTC
>NA|TRBV25-1|TRBJ2-7|NA
CASISPYYEQYF
TGTGCCAGCATAAGCCCCTACTACGAGCAGTACTTC
>NA|TRBV7-3|TRBJ1-1|NA
CASSRTGTGNTEAFF
TGTGCCAGCAGCCGTACCGGGACTGGGAACACTGAAGCTTTCTTT
>NA|TRBV28|TRBJ1-5|NA
CASTTGYNQPQHF
TGTGCCAGCACCACAGGGTACAATCAGCCCCAGCATTTT
>NA|TRBV4-1|TRBJ1-5|NA
CASSQLRDHQPQHF
TGCGCCAGCAGCCAATTGAGGGATCATCAGCCCCAGCATTTT
>NA|TRBV3-1/TRBV3-2|TRBJ2-5|TRBD2
CASSQGGRGGLAETQYF
TGTGCCAGCAGCCAAGGGGGACGGGGGGGCCTTGCGGAGACCCAGTACTTC
>NA|TRBV5-1|TRBJ2-6|NA
CASSLAGGGGGANVLTF
TGCGCCAGCAGCTTGGCCGGGGGTGGTGGTGGGGCCAACGTCCTGACTTTC
>NA|TRBV7-9|TRBJ1-2|TRBD1
CASRLTGTGNYGYTF
TGTGCCAGCAGACTAACCGGGACAGGGAATTATGGCTACACCTTC
>NA|TRBV4-1|TRBJ1-4|NA
CASSQDYSAGKLFF
TGCGCCAGCAGCCAAGATTATTCGGCAGGTAAACTGTTTTTT
>NA|TRBV7-3|TRBJ2-1|NA
CASSPKGNEQFF
TGTGCCAGCAGCCCCAAGGGGAATGAGCAGTTCTTC
>NA|TRBV5-6|TRBJ1-4|NA
CASSLGRGQATNEKLFF
TGTGCCAGCAGCTTGGGAAGGGGACAAGCAACTAATGAAAAACTGTTTTTT
>NA|TRBV7-2|TRBJ1-5|TRBD1
CASSLVTGGNQPQHF
TGTGCCAGCAGCTTAGTAACAGGGGGCAATCAGCCCCAGCATTTT
>few|TRBV2|TRBJ1-2|TRBD1
CASSDNRGNYGYTF
TGTGCCAGCAGTGACAACAGGGGTAACTATGGCTACACCTTC
>NA|TRBV18|TRBJ2-2|TRBD1
CASSPTQGENGELFF
TGTGCCAGCTCACCAACTCAGGGGGAGAACGGGGAGCTGTTTTTT
>NA|TRBV4-2|TRBJ1-5|TRBD1
CASSQNRGPGQPQHF
TGTGCCAGCAGCCAGAACAGGGGGCCAGGTCAGCCCCAGCATTTT